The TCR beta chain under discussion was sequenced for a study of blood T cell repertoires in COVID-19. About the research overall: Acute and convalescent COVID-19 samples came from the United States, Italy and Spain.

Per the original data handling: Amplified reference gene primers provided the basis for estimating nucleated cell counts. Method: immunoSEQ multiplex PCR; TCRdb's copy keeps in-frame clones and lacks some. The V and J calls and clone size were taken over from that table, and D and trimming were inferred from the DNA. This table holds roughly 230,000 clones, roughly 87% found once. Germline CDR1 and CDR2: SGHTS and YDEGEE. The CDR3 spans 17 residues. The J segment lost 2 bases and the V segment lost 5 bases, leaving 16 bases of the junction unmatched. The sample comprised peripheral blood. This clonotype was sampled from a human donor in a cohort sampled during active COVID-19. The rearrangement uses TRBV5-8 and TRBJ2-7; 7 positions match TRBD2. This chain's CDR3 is CASRLTTLADIPYEQYF. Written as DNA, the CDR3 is TGTGCCAGCAGATTGACAACCCTAGCGGACATCCCCTACGAGCAGTACTTC.